The sequence of this T cell receptor beta chain was determined in a study of T cells in Graves' hyperthyroidism and ophthalmopathy. As for the study in general: Blood from the periphery was taken at initial diagnosis, before any treatment.

Clinical symptoms, serum thyroxine and TRAb, thyroid ultrasound and orbital computed tomography together formed the diagnostic basis. RNA transcripts gave rise to amplified TCR beta CDR3 regions. First-round RT-PCR with HTBI primers amplified the TCR CDR3 region. MiXCR was run by TCRdb on the multiplex PCR reads, yielding one entry per CDR3 protein. The repertoire holds some 490,000 distinct CDR3 sequences, with roughly 22% as singletons. This clonotype was counted many times. Its antigen is undetermined. CDR3 length: 14 residues. The ends were cut back, 6 bases at V and 8 bases at J, with 20 bases in the middle. Germline CDR1 and CDR2: DFQATT and SNEGSKA (reference sequence). General observations from the study: The model forecast ophthalmopathy, anticipating it by a median roughly 6.3 months before onset. A model of 13 V-J pairs discriminated ophthalmopathy from stable hyperthyroidism.

This receptor was taken from a woman between 65 and 79 years old with Graves' ophthalmopathy. This rearrangement joins TRBV20-1 to TRBJ1-5, with D possibly matching TRBD1 (5 bases). The sequenced sample consisted of blood. The CDR3 region is CSATSQGGSEPQHF. DNA for the CDR3: TGCAGTGCCACCTCCCAGGGCGGATCGGAGCCCCAGCATTTT.